This T cell receptor (beta chain) is from a study of T cell repertoires in cytomegalovirus infection. The wider study: Selection of CMV epitopes for the study included recently identified HLA-C-restricted and well-studied HLA-B-restricted ones. Evidence of both CMV infection and a matching HLA type came from public TCR beta signatures. Study-level findings and limits: Within the response measured ex vivo, HLA-C-restricted CMV-specific TCR beta clonotypes were dominant. There were carriers of CMV plus the relevant HLA, and cumulative public TCR beta family frequency identified them.

On this clonotype: What it recognizes is unknown. A junction end diverges from the germline sequence, so it may reflect a read error.

The CDR3 totals 17 residues. Germline V gives CDR1 MGHRA, CDR2 YSYEKL. TCRdb called the reads again in MiXCR, with one record for every CDR3 protein. The sample has fewer than 900,000 distinct CDR3 sequences; approximately 32% are singletons. The TCR comes from a human donor in good health (CMV status not recorded). Some clones in this sample may be carry-over from other donors' samples. This material consisted of cultured CD8+ T cells from PBMCs, taken from culture after CMV antigen stimulation. The rearrangement links TRBV4-1 to TRBJ2-1; 8 nucleotides agree with TRBD2. This chain's CDR3 is CASSQGGRGALDNEQFF. CDR3 in DNA: TGTGCCAGCAGCCAAGGAGGGCGGGGGGCCCTCGACAATGAGCAGTTCTTC.